This T cell receptor (beta chain) came from a study of T cell repertoires in cytomegalovirus infection. MiXCR was run by TCRdb on the reads, yielding one entry per CDR3 protein. The sample carries about 330,000 distinct CDR3 sequences, approximately 35% recorded once. Concerning this clonotype: Its target is unknown.

This CDR3 region has 14 residues. Germline-derived CDR1 and CDR2 are DFQATT and SNEGSKA (reference sequence). V gave up 0 bases and J gave up 2 bases, with 10 bases separating them. Source: cultured PBMCs, taken from culture after CMV antigen stimulation. The clonotype originates from a human donor in good health (CMV status not recorded). Some clones in this sample may be carry-over from other donors' samples. V usage is TRBV20-1 and J usage is TRBJ2-5; possible D gene TRBD2, 5 bases. DNA of the CDR3: TGCAGTGCTAGAGATCGCAGCGGACAAGAGACCCAGTACTTC. Translation: CSARDRSGQETQYF.